This record concerns one T cell receptor (beta chain) sequence. Its antigen is unknown. V was trimmed by 1 base and J by 1 base, leaving 9 bases between them. The germline V gene encodes CDR1 SGHKS and CDR2 YYEKEE (reference sequence). The CDR3 runs 14 residues. This record comes from a study of brain T cells in children with intractable seizures. Study findings and constraints: Pre- and post-surgery blood differed in depth, so pre-surgery absences may be undersampling. Viral specificity was inferred only from CDR3 similarity; HCMV serostatus was unknown.

Time point meaning: blood from clinic visit 5 months post-surgery; TSC patient then seizure free. The sequenced cases were selected for having the highest brain T cell transcript signatures. Patients received at least one anti-epileptic drug before surgery. TCRdb's copy holds only in-frame clones and misses some; the assay was immunoSEQ multiplex PCR. The table has about 340,000 clones, about 93% seen once. The TCR sequence derives from a boy less than two years old with tuberous sclerosis and intractable seizures. The sample was peripheral blood, taken roughly 5 months after surgery. The V call is TRBV5-5, the J call TRBJ2-7; D gene uncertain. CDR3 protein: CASSLSDRSYEQYF. CDR3 nucleotide sequence: TGTGCCAGCAGCTTGAGCGACCGTTCCTACGAGCAGTACTTC.